This T cell receptor (beta chain) is drawn from a study of beta chain features in type 1 diabetes listed by TCRdb under 2018. About the full investigation: Patients and healthy donors did not differ in mean age, gender distribution, total cell number or subset yield. Naive and central memory subsets were obtained from all 30 or so donors, but regulatory and stem cell-like memory subsets were isolated from only 8 patients and roughly 8 healthy donors. Across all samples, 107,917,701 sorted cells were examined, and cell number per subset correlated strongly with RNA yield. The study compared the TCRB repertoires of sorted circulating CD4+ T cell subsets in recently diagnosed type 1 diabetes patients with those in matched healthy donors.

All of the isolated RNA was reverse transcribed with the High Capacity cDNA Reverse Transcription Kit, so expressed TCRB transcripts were sequenced. Deep immunoSEQ sequencing was applied to naive, central memory and regulatory T cell samples, giving an average of around 3.8 million total reads per sample. Sorted cells were lysed in RLT buffer and RNA was extracted with DNase-treated RNeasy Micro or Mini kits, depending on cell number. To prevent cross-contamination, every cell subset was processed on its own, while patient and healthy donor samples were processed together. TCRB sequences were amplified from cDNA with the immunoSEQ multiplex PCR, producing 87-bp fragments spanning the CDR3 region. Sequencing of the amplicons was performed on the Illumina HiSeq platform. The authors processed their data as follows. Synthetic template baselines were used to correct PCR bias computationally, reads within Hamming distance 2 were collapsed, and singletons that could not be merged were discarded. Reads were aligned against IMGT so that V, D and J genes, CDR3 length and insertions or deletions at six rearrangement sites could be assigned. Within each subset, clonotype counts were normalized to sorted cell number, after which true diversity and Gini coefficients were computed with the tcR R package. Repertoire sharing was quantified using the overlap coefficient calculated on TCRB nucleotide sequences. TCRdb retrieved this table from immuneACCESS and kept in-frame rearrangements only. Not all clones are present; in checked studies, unresolved V genes account for under half, and no reason is known for the remainder. Clone size and the V and J calls come from that table; the DNA yielded D and trimming. The sample data list 130,000 to 150,000 clones, and 6.9% of these were observed just once. The ten largest clones take up around 1.5% of the sample.

Per the germline V gene, SGHTA is the CDR1 and FQGNSA is the CDR2. The V end loses 6 bases and the J end loses 4 bases, and a stretch of 12 bases separates them. The CDR3 runs 13 amino acids, cysteine and phenylalanine included. Only the CDR3 portion is preserved as DNA: 39 bases, with reading frame beginning at the first base. Each donor gave one peripheral blood draw, averaging about 100 mL, which was collected into heparinised tubes. Using a panel that included CD45RO, CCR7, CD25, CD127, CD95 and CD27, naive, central memory, regulatory and stem cell-like memory CD4+ T cells were sorted on a BD FACSAria II. Every sorted population had a purity above 95%. PBMCs were separated immediately by Lymphoprep density gradient centrifugation and were stained directly, without being cultured. So that batch effects would be minimized, each experiment stained and sorted samples in pairs, pairing one healthy donor with one patient.

This clone was seen repeatedly, ten times or more. Its specific antigen is unknown. Nothing much larger sits one base from this clone, and base qualities are not available. Broader findings and caveats from the paper: Sequencing cDNA rather than genomic DNA could over-represent highly expressing activated cells, although activation and CD3 levels did not differ between groups. A moderate but significant shortening of TCRB CDR3 length was observed in type 1 diabetes patients in all four CD4+ subsets. PCR may preferentially amplify shorter templates, but because patient and control samples were amplified and corrected together, any resulting skew would affect both groups equally. At VDJ recombination sites, patients with type 1 diabetes made fewer insertions and deleted more nucleotides, a pattern implying thymic rearrangement abnormalities. Because the HLA sub-analyses included only small numbers of individuals, any influence of HLA type on TCRB rearrangement was left unresolved. Naive, central memory and regulatory TCRB repertoires appeared more similar among patients than among healthy donors.

Sequences were obtained from central memory CD4+ T cells from blood. The chain links TRBV7-2 with TRBJ1-2; the D gene is perhaps TRBD1, on 6 matching bases. This TCR was sampled from a woman aged 30 to 39 in good health. The CDR3 sequence is CASSWTDSYGYTF. The DNA reads as follows: TGTGCCAGCAGTTGGACAGATTCCTATGGCTACACCTTC.